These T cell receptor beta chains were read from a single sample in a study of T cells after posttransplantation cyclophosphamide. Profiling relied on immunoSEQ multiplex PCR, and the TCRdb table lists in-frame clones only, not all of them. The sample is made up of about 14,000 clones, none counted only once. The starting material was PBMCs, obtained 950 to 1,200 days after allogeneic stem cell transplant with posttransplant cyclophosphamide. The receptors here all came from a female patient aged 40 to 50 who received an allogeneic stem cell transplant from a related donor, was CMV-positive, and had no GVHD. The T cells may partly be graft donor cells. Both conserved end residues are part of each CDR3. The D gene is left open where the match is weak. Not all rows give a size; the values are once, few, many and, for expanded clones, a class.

CDR3 protein: CASSLPGQGHTGELFF
CDR3 DNA: TGTGCCAGCAGCTTGCCGGGTCAGGGGCACACCGGGGAGCTGTTTTTT
clone size: many
J gene: TRBJ2-2
D gene: -
V gene: TRBV5-6

CDR3 protein: CASRSGQGTYEQYF
CDR3 DNA: TGTGCCAGCAGATCCGGACAGGGGACGTACGAGCAGTACTTC
clone size: few
J gene: TRBJ2-7
D gene: TRBD1
V gene: TRBV6-6

CDR3 protein: CASSAPDRTNYGYTF
CDR3 DNA: TGTGCCAGCAGCGCCCCGGACAGAACTAACTATGGCTACACCTTC
clone size: many
J gene: TRBJ1-2
D gene: -
V gene: TRBV5-4

CDR3 protein: CATSREGQEGETQYF
CDR3 DNA: TGTGCCACCAGCAGAGAGGGACAGGAGGGAGAGACCCAGTACTTC
clone size: many
J gene: TRBJ2-5
D gene: TRBD1
V gene: TRBV15

CDR3 protein: CASSFGGLQETQYF
CDR3 DNA: TGTGCCAGCAGTTTCGGAGGGCTACAAGAGACCCAGTACTTC
clone size: many
J gene: TRBJ2-5
D gene: -
V gene: TRBV28

CDR3 protein: CASRDSLNTEAFF
CDR3 DNA: TGTGCCAGCAGGGACAGTCTGAACACTGAAGCTTTCTTT
clone size: many
J gene: TRBJ1-1
D gene: -
V gene: TRBV6-1

CDR3 protein: CASSLAGGGPYNEQFF
CDR3 DNA: TGTGCCAGCAGCTTGGCTGGGGGGGGCCCCTACAATGAGCAGTTCTTC
clone size: few
J gene: TRBJ2-1
D gene: -
V gene: TRBV5-6

CDR3 protein: CASSVTDTDTQYF
CDR3 DNA: TGTGCCAGCAGTGTGACAGACACAGATACGCAGTATTTT
clone size: -
J gene: TRBJ2-3
D gene: -
V gene: TRBV2

CDR3 protein: CASSVSGTDTQYF
CDR3 DNA: TGTGCCAGCAGCGTCTCAGGGACAGATACGCAGTATTTT
clone size: many
J gene: TRBJ2-3
D gene: -
V gene: TRBV9

CDR3 protein: CASSLGGDPWETQYF
CDR3 DNA: TGTGCCAGCAGCTTAGGCGGAGATCCTTGGGAGACCCAGTACTTC
clone size: many
J gene: TRBJ2-5
D gene: -
V gene: TRBV7-9

CDR3 protein: CASSISPNTGELFF
CDR3 DNA: TGTGCCAGTAGTATCTCTCCGAACACCGGGGAGCTGTTTTTT
clone size: many
J gene: TRBJ2-2
D gene: -
V gene: TRBV19

CDR3 protein: CASLRLAGAKEQYF
CDR3 DNA: TGTGCCAGCCTCCGACTAGCGGGGGCTAAAGAGCAGTACTTC
clone size: many
J gene: TRBJ2-7
D gene: TRBD2
V gene: TRBV18

CDR3 protein: CASSLSTGYTDTQYF
CDR3 DNA: TGTGCCAGCAGCTTATCGACAGGATACACAGATACGCAGTATTTT
clone size: few
J gene: TRBJ2-3
D gene: -
V gene: TRBV7-3

CDR3 protein: CASSPQVNTEAFF
CDR3 DNA: TGTGCCAGTAGTCCACAGGTGAACACTGAAGCTTTCTTT
clone size: many
J gene: TRBJ1-1
D gene: -
V gene: TRBV19

CDR3 protein: CASSTGTGYNQPQHF
CDR3 DNA: TGTGCCAGTAGTACCGGGACAGGGTACAATCAGCCCCAGCATTTT
clone size: many
J gene: TRBJ1-5
D gene: TRBD1
V gene: TRBV19

CDR3 protein: CASSWGQDSGANVLTF
CDR3 DNA: TGTGCCAGCAGCTGGGGACAGGACTCTGGGGCCAACGTCCTGACTTTC
clone size: many
J gene: TRBJ2-6
D gene: TRBD1
V gene: TRBV5-5

CDR3 protein: CASSIEQGTAYEQYF
CDR3 DNA: TGTGCCAGCAGCATCGAACAGGGGACGGCATACGAGCAGTACTTC
clone size: many
J gene: TRBJ2-7
D gene: TRBD1
V gene: TRBV9

CDR3 protein: CAISEPKGGQFTGELFF
CDR3 DNA: TGTGCCATCAGTGAGCCCAAGGGGGGGCAGTTCACCGGGGAGCTGTTTTTT
clone size: many
J gene: TRBJ2-2
D gene: -
V gene: TRBV10-3

CDR3 protein: CSVRIGQGANSPLHF
CDR3 DNA: TGCAGCGTCAGGATCGGACAGGGCGCTAATTCACCCCTCCACTTT
clone size: few
J gene: TRBJ1-6
D gene: TRBD1
V gene: TRBV29-1

CDR3 protein: CAGSQGAVNSPLHF
CDR3 DNA: TGTGCCGGATCACAGGGGGCGGTGAATTCACCCCTCCACTTT
clone size: -
J gene: TRBJ1-6
D gene: TRBD1
V gene: TRBV5-6

CDR3 protein: CASTQGGANTGELFF
CDR3 DNA: TGTGCCAGCACCCAGGGGGGAGCGAACACCGGGGAGCTGTTTTTT
clone size: many
J gene: TRBJ2-2
D gene: -
V gene: TRBV6-6